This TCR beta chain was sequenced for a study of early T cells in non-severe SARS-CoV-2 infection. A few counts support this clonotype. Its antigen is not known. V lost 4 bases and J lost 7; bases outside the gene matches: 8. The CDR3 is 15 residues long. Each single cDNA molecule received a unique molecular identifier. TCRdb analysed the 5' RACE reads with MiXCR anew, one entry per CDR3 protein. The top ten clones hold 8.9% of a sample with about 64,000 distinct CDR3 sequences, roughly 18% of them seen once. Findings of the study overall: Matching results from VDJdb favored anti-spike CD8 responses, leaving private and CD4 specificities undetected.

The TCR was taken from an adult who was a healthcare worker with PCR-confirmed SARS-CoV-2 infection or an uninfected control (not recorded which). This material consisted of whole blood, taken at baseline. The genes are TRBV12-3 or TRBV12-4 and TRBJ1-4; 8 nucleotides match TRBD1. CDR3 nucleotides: TGTGCCAGCAGTTACGACAGGGGAAAAGCTGAAAAACTGTTTTTT. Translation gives CASSYDRGKAEKLFF.